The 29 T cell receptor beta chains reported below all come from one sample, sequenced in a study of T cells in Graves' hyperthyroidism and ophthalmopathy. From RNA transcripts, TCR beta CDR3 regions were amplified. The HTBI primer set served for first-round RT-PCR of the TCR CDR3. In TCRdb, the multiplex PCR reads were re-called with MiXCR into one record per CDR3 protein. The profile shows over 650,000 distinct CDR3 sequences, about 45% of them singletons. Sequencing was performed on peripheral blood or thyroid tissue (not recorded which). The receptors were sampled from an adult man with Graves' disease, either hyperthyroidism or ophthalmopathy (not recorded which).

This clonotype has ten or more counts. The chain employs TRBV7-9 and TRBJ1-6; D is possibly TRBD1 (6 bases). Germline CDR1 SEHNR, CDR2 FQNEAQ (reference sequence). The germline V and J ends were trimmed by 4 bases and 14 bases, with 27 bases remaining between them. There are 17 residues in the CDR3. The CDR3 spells CASSSHREGKKEGSLHF. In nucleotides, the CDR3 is TGTGCCAGCAGCTCACACAGGGAGGGGAAGAAGGAGGGATCCCTCCACTTT.

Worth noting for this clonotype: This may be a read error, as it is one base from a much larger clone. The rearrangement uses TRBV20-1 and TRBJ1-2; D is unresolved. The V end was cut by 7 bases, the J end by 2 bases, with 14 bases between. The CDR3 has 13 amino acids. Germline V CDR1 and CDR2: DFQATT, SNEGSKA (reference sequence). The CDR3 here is CSGTTYGNYGYTF. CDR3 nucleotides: TGCAGTGGCACGACCTACGGGAACTATGGCTACACCTTC.

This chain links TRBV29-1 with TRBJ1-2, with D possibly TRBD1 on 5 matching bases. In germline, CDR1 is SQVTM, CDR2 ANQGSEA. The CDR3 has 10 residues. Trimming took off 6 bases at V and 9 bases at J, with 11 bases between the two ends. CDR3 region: CSVSGSSYTF. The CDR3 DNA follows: TGCAGCGTGTCAGGGTCGAGCTACACCTTC. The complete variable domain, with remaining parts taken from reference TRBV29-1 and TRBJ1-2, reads SAVISQKPSRDICQRGTSLTIQCQVDSQVTMMFWYRQQPGQSLTLIATANQGSEATYESGFVIDKFPISRPNLTFSTLTVSNMSPEDSSIYLCSVSGSSYTFGSGTRLTVV.

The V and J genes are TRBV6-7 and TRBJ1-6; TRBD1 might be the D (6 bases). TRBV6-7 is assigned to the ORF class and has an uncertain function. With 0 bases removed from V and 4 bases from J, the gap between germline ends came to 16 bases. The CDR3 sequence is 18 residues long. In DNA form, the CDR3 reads TGTGCCAGCAGTTACTCCAGGGGACCCACAACGTATAATTCACCCCTCCACTTT. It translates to CASSYSRGPTTYNSPLHF.

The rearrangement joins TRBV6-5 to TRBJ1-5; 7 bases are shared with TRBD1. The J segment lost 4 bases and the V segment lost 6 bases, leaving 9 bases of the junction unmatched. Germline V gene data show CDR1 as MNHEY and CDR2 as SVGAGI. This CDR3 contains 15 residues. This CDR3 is CASRTGATPNQPQHF. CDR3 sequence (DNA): TGTGCCAGCAGAACAGGGGCCACCCCGAATCAGCCCCAGCATTTT.

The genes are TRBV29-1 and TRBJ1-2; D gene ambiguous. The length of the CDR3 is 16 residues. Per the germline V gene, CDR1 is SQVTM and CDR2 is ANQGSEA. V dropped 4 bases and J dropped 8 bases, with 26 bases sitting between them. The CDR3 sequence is CSVVDPRGSGPTGYTF. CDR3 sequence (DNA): TGCAGCGTTGTGGATCCCCGAGGGTCAGGCCCGACCGGCTACACCTTC.

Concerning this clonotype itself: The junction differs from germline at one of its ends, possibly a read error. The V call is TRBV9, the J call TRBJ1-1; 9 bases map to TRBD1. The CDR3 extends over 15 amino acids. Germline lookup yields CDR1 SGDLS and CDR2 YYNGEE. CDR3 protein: CTSRASGTGYTEAFF. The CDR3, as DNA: TGTACCAGCAGAGCCTCGGGGACAGGGTATACTGAAGCTTTCTTT.

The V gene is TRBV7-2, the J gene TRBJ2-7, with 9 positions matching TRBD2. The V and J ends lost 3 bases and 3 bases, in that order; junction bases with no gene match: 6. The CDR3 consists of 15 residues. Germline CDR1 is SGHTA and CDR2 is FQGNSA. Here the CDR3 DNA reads TGTGCCAGCAGCTTGGCCCTAGCGGGACACTACGAGCAGTACTTC. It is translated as CASSLALAGHYEQYF.

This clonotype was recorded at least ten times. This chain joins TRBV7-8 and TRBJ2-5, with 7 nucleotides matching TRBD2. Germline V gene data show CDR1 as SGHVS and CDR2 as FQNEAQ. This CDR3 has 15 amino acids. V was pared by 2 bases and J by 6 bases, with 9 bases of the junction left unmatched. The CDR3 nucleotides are TGTGCCAGCAGCTTATTAGCGGGTCATCGACAGACCCAGTACTTC. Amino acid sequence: CASSLLAGHRQTQYF.

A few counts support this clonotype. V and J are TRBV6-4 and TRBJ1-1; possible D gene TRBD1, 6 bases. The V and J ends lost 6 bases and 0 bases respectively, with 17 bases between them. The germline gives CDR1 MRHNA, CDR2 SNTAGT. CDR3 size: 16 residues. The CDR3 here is CASSPLSGGLNTEAFF. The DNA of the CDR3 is TGTGCCAGCAGCCCCCTAAGCGGGGGGCTGAACACTGAAGCTTTCTTT.

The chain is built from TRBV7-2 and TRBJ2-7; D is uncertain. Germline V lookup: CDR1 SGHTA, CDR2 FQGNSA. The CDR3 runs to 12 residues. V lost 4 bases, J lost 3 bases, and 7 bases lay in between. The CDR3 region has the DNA TGTGCCAGCAGCTCCCCGTTCTACGAGCAGTACTTC. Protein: CASSSPFYEQYF.

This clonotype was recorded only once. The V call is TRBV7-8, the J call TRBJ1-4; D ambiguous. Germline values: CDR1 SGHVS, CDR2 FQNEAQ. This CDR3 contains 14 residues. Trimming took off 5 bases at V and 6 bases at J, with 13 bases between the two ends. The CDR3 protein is CASSPDWRDEKLFF. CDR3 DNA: TGTGCCAGCAGCCCGGACTGGCGTGATGAAAAACTGTTTTTT.

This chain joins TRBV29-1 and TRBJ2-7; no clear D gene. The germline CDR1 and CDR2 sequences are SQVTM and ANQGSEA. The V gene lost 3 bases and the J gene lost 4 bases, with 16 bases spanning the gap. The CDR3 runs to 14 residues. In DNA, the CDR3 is TGCAGCGTTGAGACCGGCAACGGAGATTACGAGCAGTACTTC. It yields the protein CSVETGNGDYEQYF.

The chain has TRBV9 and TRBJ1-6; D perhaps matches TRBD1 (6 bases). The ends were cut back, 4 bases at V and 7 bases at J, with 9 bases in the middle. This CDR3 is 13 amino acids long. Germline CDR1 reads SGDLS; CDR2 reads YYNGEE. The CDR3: CASSTGQNSPLHF. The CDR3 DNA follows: TGTGCCAGCAGCACCGGACAGAATTCACCCCTCCACTTT.

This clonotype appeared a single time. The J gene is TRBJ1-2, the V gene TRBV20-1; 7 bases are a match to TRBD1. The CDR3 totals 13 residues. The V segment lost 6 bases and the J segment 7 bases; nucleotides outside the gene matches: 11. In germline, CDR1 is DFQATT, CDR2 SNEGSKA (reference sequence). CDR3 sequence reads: CSAQPGTDAGYTF. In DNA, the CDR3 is TGCAGTGCGCAACCCGGGACAGATGCTGGCTACACCTTC.

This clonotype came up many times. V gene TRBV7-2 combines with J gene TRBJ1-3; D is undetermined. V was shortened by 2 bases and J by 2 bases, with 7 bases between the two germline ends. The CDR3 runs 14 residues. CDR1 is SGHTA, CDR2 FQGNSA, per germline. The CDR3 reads CASSLWDAGNTIYF. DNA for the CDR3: TGTGCCAGCAGCTTATGGGATGCTGGAAACACCATATATTTT.

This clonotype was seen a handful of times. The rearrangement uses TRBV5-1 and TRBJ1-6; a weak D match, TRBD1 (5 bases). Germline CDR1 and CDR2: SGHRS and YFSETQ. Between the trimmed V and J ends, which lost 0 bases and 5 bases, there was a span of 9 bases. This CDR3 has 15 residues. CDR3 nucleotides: TGCGCCAGCAGCTTGGAGGGGATAGATAATTCACCCCTCCACTTT. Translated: CASSLEGIDNSPLHF.

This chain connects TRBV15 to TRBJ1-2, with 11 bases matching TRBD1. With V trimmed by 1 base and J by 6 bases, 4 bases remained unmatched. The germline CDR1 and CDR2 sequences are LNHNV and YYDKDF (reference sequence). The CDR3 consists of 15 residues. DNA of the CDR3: TGTGCCACCAGCAGAGGCGGGACAGGGGGAGATGGCTACACCTTC. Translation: CATSRGGTGGDGYTF.

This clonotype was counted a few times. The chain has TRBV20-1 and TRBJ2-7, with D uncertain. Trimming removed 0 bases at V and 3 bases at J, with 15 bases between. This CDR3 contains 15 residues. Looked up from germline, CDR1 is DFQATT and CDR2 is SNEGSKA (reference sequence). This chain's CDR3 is CSARDQSRGNYEQYF. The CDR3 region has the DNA TGCAGTGCTAGAGATCAATCCCGCGGTAACTACGAGCAGTACTTC.

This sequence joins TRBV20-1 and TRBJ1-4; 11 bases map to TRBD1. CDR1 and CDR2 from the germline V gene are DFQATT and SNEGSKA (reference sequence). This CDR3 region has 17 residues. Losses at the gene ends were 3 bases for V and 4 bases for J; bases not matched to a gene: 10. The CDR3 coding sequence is TGCAGTGCTAGCGGATTTGGACAGGGGGCCCATAATGAAAAACTGTTTTTT. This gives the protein CSASGFGQGAHNEKLFF.

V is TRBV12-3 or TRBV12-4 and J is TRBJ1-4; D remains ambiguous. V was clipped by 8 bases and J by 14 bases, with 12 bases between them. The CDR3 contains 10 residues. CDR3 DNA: TGTGCCAGCGCCCGCGGAAGGCTGTTTTTT. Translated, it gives CASARGRLFF.

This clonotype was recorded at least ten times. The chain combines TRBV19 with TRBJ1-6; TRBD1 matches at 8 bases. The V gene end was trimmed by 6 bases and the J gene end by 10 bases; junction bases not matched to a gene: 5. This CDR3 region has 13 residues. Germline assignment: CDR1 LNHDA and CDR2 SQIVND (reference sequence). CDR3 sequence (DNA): TGTGCCAGTAGAGCAGGACAGGGATCACCCCTCCACTTT. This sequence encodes CASRAGQGSPLHF.

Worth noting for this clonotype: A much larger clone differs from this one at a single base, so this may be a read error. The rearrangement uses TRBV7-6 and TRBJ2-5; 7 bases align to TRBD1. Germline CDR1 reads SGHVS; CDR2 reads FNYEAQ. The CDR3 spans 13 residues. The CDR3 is CASNRGLRETQNF. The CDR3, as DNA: TGTGCCAGCAACAGGGGTTTACGAGAGACCCAGAACTTC. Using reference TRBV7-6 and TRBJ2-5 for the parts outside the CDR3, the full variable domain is GAGVSQSPRYKVTKRGQDVALRCDPISGHVSLYWYRQALGQGPEFLTYFNYEAQQDKSGLPNDRFSAERPEGSISTLTIQRTEQRDSAMYRCASNRGLRETQNFGPGTRLLVL.

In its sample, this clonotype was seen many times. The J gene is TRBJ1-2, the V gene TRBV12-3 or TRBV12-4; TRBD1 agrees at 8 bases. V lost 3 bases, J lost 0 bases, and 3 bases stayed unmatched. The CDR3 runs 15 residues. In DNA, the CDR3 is TGTGCCAGCAGTTTTGGACAGGGACCTAACTATGGCTACACCTTC. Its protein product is CASSFGQGPNYGYTF.

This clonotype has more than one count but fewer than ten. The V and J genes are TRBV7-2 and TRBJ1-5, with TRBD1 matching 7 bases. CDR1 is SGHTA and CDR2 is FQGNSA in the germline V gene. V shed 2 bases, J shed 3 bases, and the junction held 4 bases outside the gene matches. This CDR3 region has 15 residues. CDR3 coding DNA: TGTGCCAGCAGCTTACAGGGGGTGTTCAATCAGCCCCAGCATTTT. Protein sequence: CASSLQGVFNQPQHF.

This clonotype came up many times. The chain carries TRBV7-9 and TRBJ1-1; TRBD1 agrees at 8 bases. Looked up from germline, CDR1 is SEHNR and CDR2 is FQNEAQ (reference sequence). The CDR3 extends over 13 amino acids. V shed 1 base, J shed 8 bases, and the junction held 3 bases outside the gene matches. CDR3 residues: CASSLGGQGEAFF. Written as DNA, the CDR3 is TGTGCCAGCAGCTTAGGCGGACAGGGAGAAGCTTTCTTT.

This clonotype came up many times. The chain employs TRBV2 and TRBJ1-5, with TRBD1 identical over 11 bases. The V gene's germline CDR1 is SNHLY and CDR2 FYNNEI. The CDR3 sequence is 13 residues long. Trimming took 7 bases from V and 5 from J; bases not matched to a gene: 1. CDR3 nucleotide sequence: TGTGCCAGCAAGGACAGGGGGCATCAGCCCCAGCATTTT. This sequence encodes CASKDRGHQPQHF.

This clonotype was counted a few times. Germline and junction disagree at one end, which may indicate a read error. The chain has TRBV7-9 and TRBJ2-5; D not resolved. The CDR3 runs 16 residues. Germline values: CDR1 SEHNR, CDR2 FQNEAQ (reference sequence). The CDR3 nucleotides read TGCGCCAGCAGCCCCCACAGCCAGCTCCCCCAAGAGACCCAGTACTTC. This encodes CASSPHSQLPQETQYF.

The CDR3, as DNA: TGTGCCAGCAGTCCAGGGACAGGCCTTTGGGCCGGGGAGCTGTTTTTT. This encodes CASSPGTGLWAGELFF. The genes are TRBV6-6 and TRBJ2-2, with 8 bases that match TRBD1. CDR3 length equals 16 residues. With 5 bases clipped from V and 6 bases from J, the junction kept 11 bases outside the gene matches. The germline V gene encodes CDR1 MNHNY and CDR2 SVGAGI (reference sequence).